This entry lists 30 T cell receptor beta chains sequenced from one sample in a study of CD8 T cells in Susac syndrome. Reverse transcription of roughly 0.5 to 1 ug RNA was carried out with random hexamers. MiXCR, applied by TCRdb to the immunoSEQ multiplex PCR reads, yields one record per CDR3 protein. The sample records roughly 200,000 distinct CDR3 sequences, 85% to 95% being singletons. The sample comprised CD4+ T cells from PBMCs. The source is a human donor with multiple sclerosis.

The chain joins TRBV30 to TRBJ2-1; 11 bases are a match to TRBD2. The V gene's germline CDR1 is GTSNPN and CDR2 SVGIG (reference sequence). Trimming at V came to 0 bases and at J to 7 bases, leaving 5 bases not matched to a gene. This CDR3 region has 15 residues. In DNA, the CDR3 is TGTGCCTGGAGTGTACTTAGCGGGGGGGCGAATGAGCAGTTCTTC. As protein: CAWSVLSGGANEQFF.

The rearrangement links TRBV19 to TRBJ2-1; 14 nucleotides align to TRBD2. This CDR3 has 15 amino acids. Trimming took 5 bases from V and 6 from J; bases not matched to a gene: 3. Germline V gives CDR1 LNHDA, CDR2 SQIVND (reference sequence). CDR3 nucleotides: TGTGCCAGTAGTGGACTAGCGGGAGGTCCCAATGAGCAGTTCTTC. Translated: CASSGLAGGPNEQFF.

This sequence joins TRBV5-1 and TRBJ2-7; TRBD1 agrees at 7 bases. The trim removed 4 bases at V and 1 base at J, leaving 5 bases unmatched. The V gene's germline CDR1 is SGHRS and CDR2 YFSETQ. The CDR3 has 14 amino acids. The CDR3 region is CASSVDRLSYEQYV. The CDR3 DNA reads as TGCGCCAGCAGCGTGGACAGGTTGTCCTACGAGCAGTACGTC.

The rearrangement uses TRBV3-1 and TRBJ1-1; D gene uncertain. The CDR3 covers 11 residues. Germline CDR1 LGHDT, CDR2 YNNKEL (reference sequence). Trimming pared 6 bases from V and 4 bases from J, leaving 6 bases between. CDR3 sequence reads: CASSRGTEAFF. The DNA for the CDR3 is TGTGCCAGCAGTCGGGGCACTGAAGCTTTCTTT.

This clonotype occurred once. J is TRBJ2-3 and V is TRBV7-9, with 11 bases identical to TRBD2. J gave up 6 bases and V 11 bases, and 7 bases lay outside the gene matches. The CDR3 covers 13 residues. CDR1 SEHNR and CDR2 FQNEAQ come from the germline V gene (reference sequence). The CDR3 region has the DNA TGTGCCCTTGGTCTAGCGGGGGGCGATACGCAGTATTTT. This codes for CALGLAGGDTQYF.

The chain has TRBV20-1 and TRBJ1-1, with D maybe TRBD1 (5 bases). The V gene's germline CDR1 is DFQATT and CDR2 SNEGSKA (reference sequence). The ends were cut back, 5 bases at V and 1 base at J, with 14 bases in the middle. The CDR3 loop spans 14 amino acids. The CDR3 nucleotides read TGCAGTGCTCCGATCGGGGGACGGAACACTGAAGCTTTCTTT. Protein sequence: CSAPIGGRNTEAFF.

The V and J genes are TRBV12-3 or TRBV12-4 and TRBJ1-1; no definite D call. This CDR3 region has 13 residues. The V end lost 6 bases, the J end lost 10 bases, and 18 bases lay between the germline ends. CDR3 sequence reads: CASSFPSGNGAFF. CDR3 in DNA: TGTGCCAGCAGCTTCCCCTCCGGTAACGGAGCTTTCTTT.

V is TRBV11-2 and J is TRBJ1-6, with TRBD1 identical over 9 bases. The CDR3 runs to 15 residues. Trimming took 5 bases from V and 9 from J; bases not matched to a gene: 8. Germline lookup yields CDR1 SGHAT and CDR2 FQNNGV. Written as DNA, the CDR3 is TGTGCCAGCAGCCCACGGACAGGGGAAAGTTCACCCCTCCACTTT. This translates into CASSPRTGESSPLHF.

The chain carries TRBV12-3 or TRBV12-4 and TRBJ2-4; 14 nucleotides match TRBD2. The V segment lost 5 bases and the J segment 5 bases; nucleotides outside the gene matches: 11. The CDR3 is made up of 18 amino acids. The CDR3 DNA sequence: TGTGCCAGCAGTGGCCCGACCCGACTAGCGGGGGGGGAAAACATTCAGTACTTC. Its translation is CASSGPTRLAGGENIQYF.

This clonotype was picked up one time. The chain is built from TRBV11-2 and TRBJ2-5; possibly TRBD2 for D (6 bases). Germline V gene sequence: CDR1 SGHAT, CDR2 FQNNGV. Trimming cost V 1 base and J 5 bases, with 11 bases left between them. This CDR3 has 14 amino acids. The chain's CDR3 is CASSLAGVRETQYF. The CDR3 nucleotides read TGTGCCAGCAGCTTAGCGGGGGTCCGCGAGACCCAGTACTTC.

This clonotype has just one count. This chain joins TRBV9 and TRBJ2-7, with D perhaps assigned TRBD1 or TRBD2 (6 bases each). Germline lookup yields CDR1 SGDLS and CDR2 YYNGEE. The CDR3 has 14 amino acids. The germline V and J ends were trimmed by 0 bases and 4 bases, with 11 bases remaining between them. Here the CDR3 DNA reads TGTGCCAGCAGCGTAGGACAGGAGGGGTACGAGCAGTACTTC. Amino acids: CASSVGQEGYEQYF.

The gene calls are TRBV28 and TRBJ1-1, with a tentative D call TRBD1 (6 bases). The CDR3 loop spans 12 amino acids. The V gene's germline CDR1 is MDHEN and CDR2 SYDVKM. Trimming stripped 5 bases from V and 5 bases from J, with 9 bases between. DNA of the CDR3: TGTGCCAGCAGTGGGGGGCTGACTGAAGCTTTCTTT. Residues: CASSGGLTEAFF.

The chain employs TRBV2 and TRBJ1-6, with 7 bases lining up with TRBD1. This CDR3 is built from 14 residues. Germline lookup yields CDR1 SNHLY and CDR2 FYNNEI. The V segment lost 7 bases and the J segment 17 bases; nucleotides outside the gene matches: 17. As DNA, the CDR3 is TGTGCCAGCAAGGCAGGGGGTCCGATGGGACCTTTCCACTTT. It yields the protein CASKAGGPMGPFHF.

This clonotype was counted a single time. The CDR3 region is CSASGGQGGQFF. The CDR3 DNA sequence: TGCAGTGCTAGTGGCGGACAGGGCGGTCAGTTCTTC. The chain couples TRBV20-1 to TRBJ2-1, with 8 bases identical to TRBD1. J was trimmed by 13 bases and V by 3 bases; bases with no gene match: 8. Germline CDR1 and CDR2: DFQATT and SNEGSKA (reference sequence). The CDR3 covers 12 residues.

The chain has TRBV30 and TRBJ1-6; D perhaps matches TRBD1 (6 bases). CDR1 GTSNPN and CDR2 SVGIG come from the germline V gene (reference sequence). This CDR3 is 15 amino acids long. With 4 bases removed from V and 0 bases from J, the gap between germline ends came to 10 bases. For the CDR3, the DNA is TGTGCCTGGAATCAGGGGCACTCCTATAATTCACCCCTCCACTTT. Amino acids: CAWNQGHSYNSPLHF.

The chain carries TRBV27 and TRBJ2-6; D ambiguous. V was cut by 3 bases and J by 5 bases, with 5 bases left in between. CDR1 MNHEY and CDR2 SMNVEV come from the germline V gene (reference sequence). The CDR3 runs to 13 residues. The CDR3 here is CASSFTWANVLTF. The CDR3 DNA reads TGTGCCAGCAGTTTCACGTGGGCCAACGTCCTGACTTTC.

This clonotype has more than one count but fewer than ten. This chain connects TRBV7-9 to TRBJ1-1; maybe TRBD1 (6 bases). The CDR3 has 12 residues. Germline assignment: CDR1 SEHNR and CDR2 FQNEAQ (reference sequence). V was pared by 6 bases and J by 5 bases, with 10 bases between. The CDR3 loop reads CASRRTGTEAFF. The CDR3 bases are TGTGCCAGCAGGCGTACAGGGACTGAAGCTTTCTTT.

V usage is TRBV11-2 and J usage is TRBJ2-3; 8 bases fit TRBD2. This CDR3 is 17 amino acids long. The junction had 8 bases not matched to a gene; V was cut back by 0 bases and J by 3 bases. The germline gives CDR1 SGHAT, CDR2 FQNNGV. The CDR3: CASSLDGWRGVTDTQYF. The CDR3 DNA reads as TGTGCCAGCAGCTTAGATGGCTGGCGGGGGGTTACAGATACGCAGTATTTT.

The chain links TRBV3-1 to TRBJ2-5, with D perhaps matching TRBD1 (5 bases). The CDR3 covers 15 residues. Trimming removed 0 bases at V and 1 base at J, with 9 bases between. Germline CDR1 LGHDT, CDR2 YNNKEL (reference sequence). This chain's CDR3 is CASSQDGRAQETQYF. The CDR3 nucleotides are TGTGCCAGCAGCCAAGATGGCAGGGCCCAAGAGACCCAGTACTTC.

In its sample, this clonotype was seen a few times. The rearrangement joins TRBV6-1 to TRBJ2-7, with 8 nucleotides matching TRBD2. Germline V lookup: CDR1 MNHNS, CDR2 SASEGT. The CDR3 length is 14 residues. Unmatched junction bases numbered 9, after V lost 5 bases and J lost 6 bases. The CDR3 bases are TGTGCCAGCAGTACCCAGCGGGGGTCGGGCGAGCAGTACTTC. Translated, it gives CASSTQRGSGEQYF.

The chain couples TRBV3-1 to TRBJ2-3; D possibly corresponds to TRBD2 (5 bases). The CDR3 sequence is 16 residues long. Germline-derived CDR1 and CDR2 are LGHDT and YNNKEL (reference sequence). V was trimmed by 0 bases and J by 4 bases, leaving 14 bases between them. The CDR3 DNA sequence: TGTGCCAGCAGCCAAGACTTGCCTAGCCTGGCAGATACGCAGTATTTT. This codes for CASSQDLPSLADTQYF.

The genes are TRBV9 and TRBJ2-7; no firm D call. Germline values: CDR1 SGDLS, CDR2 YYNGEE. This CDR3 spans 13 amino acids. Trimming took 2 bases from V and 6 from J, leaving 12 bases between them. The CDR3 sequence: CASSVGETGEQYV. The CDR3 bases are TGTGCCAGCAGCGTCGGCGAGACGGGCGAGCAGTACGTC.

The chain combines TRBV10-3 with TRBJ2-3; 9 bases are a match to TRBD2. The CDR3 runs to 15 residues. Germline values: CDR1 ENHRY, CDR2 SYGVKD. Trimming cost V 5 bases and J 4 bases; bases outside gene matches: 7. The CDR3 protein is CAISSSGTSPDTQYF. The CDR3 nucleotides are TGTGCCATCAGTTCCTCCGGGACTAGCCCAGATACGCAGTATTTT.

The count of this clonotype is one. This chain connects TRBV4-1 to TRBJ2-7; 8 positions match TRBD2. The CDR3 is 16 amino acids. After removal of 1 base from V and 4 bases from J, the junction contained 9 bases not matched to a gene. From germline, CDR1 is MGHRA and CDR2 YSYEKL. The CDR3 reads CASSQVGAGAGYEQYF. In DNA, the CDR3 is TGCGCCAGCAGCCAAGTAGGAGCGGGGGCCGGATACGAGCAGTACTTC.

CDR3 sequence reads: CATSREAESGYTF. The CDR3 DNA reads as TGTGCCACCAGCAGAGAGGCAGAGTCTGGCTACACCTTC. The chain is built from TRBV15 and TRBJ1-2; D gene ambiguous. This CDR3 comprises 13 residues. Trimming pared 0 bases from V and 7 bases from J, leaving 9 bases between. Germline loops: CDR1 LNHNV, CDR2 YYDKDF (reference sequence). Full variable domain (remainder filled in from reference TRBV15 and TRBJ1-2): DAMVIQNPRYQVTQFGKPVTLSCSQTLNHNVMYWYQQKSSQAPKLLFHYYDKDFNNEADTPDNFQSRRPNTSFCFLDIRSPGLGDTAMYLCATSREAESGYTFGSGTRLTVV.

The CDR3 region is CSAHRDREVGTDTQYF. CDR3 nucleotide sequence: TGCAGTGCTCACCGTGACAGGGAAGTTGGTACAGATACGCAGTATTTT. The V gene is TRBV20-1, the J gene TRBJ2-3; the match to TRBD1 covers 7 bases. Germline V lookup: CDR1 DFQATT, CDR2 SNEGSKA (reference sequence). The CDR3 contains 16 residues. The ends lost 5 bases at V and 3 bases at J; junction bases unmatched: 14.

The rearrangement joins TRBV30 to TRBJ2-5, with a possible D match to TRBD2 (5 bases). The CDR3 length is 15 residues. Trimming pared 0 bases from V and 9 bases from J, leaving 20 bases between. Germline V gives CDR1 GTSNPN, CDR2 SVGIG (reference sequence). The CDR3 sequence: CAWSVNARRLGAQYF. In DNA, the CDR3 is TGTGCCTGGAGTGTAAATGCCAGACGTTTGGGAGCCCAGTACTTC.

The V gene is TRBV12-3 or TRBV12-4, the J gene TRBJ1-3; no firm D call. The CDR3 has 12 residues. Trimming stripped 5 bases from V and 12 bases from J, with 14 bases between. The CDR3 region has the DNA TGTGCCAGCAGTAGGACCGACCGGAGCATATATTTT. This gives the protein CASSRTDRSIYF.

This chain uses TRBV18 with TRBJ1-2; the D gene is possibly TRBD1 (5 bases). From germline, CDR1 is KGHSH and CDR2 LQKENI. This CDR3 region has 12 residues. Trimming took off 0 bases at V and 8 bases at J, with 7 bases between the two ends. DNA of the CDR3: TGTGCCAGCTCACCACCGACAGCGGGCTACACCTTC. This translates into CASSPPTAGYTF. The full variable domain, rest sourced from reference TRBV18 and TRBJ1-2, is NAGVMQNPRHLVRRRGQEARLRCSPMKGHSHVYWYRQLPEEGLKFMVYLQKENIIDESGMPKERFSAEFPKEGPSILRIQQVVRGDSAAYFCASSPPTAGYTFGSGTRLTVV.

The genes are TRBV2 and TRBJ2-1; D may match TRBD1 or TRBD2 (6 bases each). This CDR3 spans 13 amino acids. V dropped 8 bases and J dropped 6 bases, with 14 bases sitting between them. Per germline, CDR1 SNHLY and CDR2 FYNNEI. CDR3 protein: CASHWGAPNEQFF. The CDR3 nucleotides are TGTGCCAGCCACTGGGGGGCCCCCAATGAGCAGTTCTTC.